Below, one T cell receptor beta chain is given with its context. The antigen is undetermined. Primers: 60 Vbeta forward and 13 Jbeta reverse. Sequenced by immunoSEQ multiplex PCR; TCRdb stores in-frame clones only, minus some. The data contain more than 85,000 clones, around 73% of them singletons. The sample belongs to a study of cytomegalovirus exposure and HLA in healthy donors. Whole-study findings and limits: Most TCR sequences showed up rarely, but some public TCRs showed up in many donors.

The CDR3 loop spans 13 amino acids. The V gene's germline CDR1 is SQVTM and CDR2 ANQGSEA. The V end was cut by 4 bases, the J end by 8 bases, with 17 bases between. The gene calls are TRBV29-1 and TRBJ1-2, with D hard to call. The sample consisted of PBMCs. The origin of this receptor is a man aged 35-49 years in good health and CMV-seronegative. DNA for the CDR3: TGCAGCGTTGGATACCCGGGCCGAGGGGGCTACACCTTC. It encodes CSVGYPGRGGYTF.